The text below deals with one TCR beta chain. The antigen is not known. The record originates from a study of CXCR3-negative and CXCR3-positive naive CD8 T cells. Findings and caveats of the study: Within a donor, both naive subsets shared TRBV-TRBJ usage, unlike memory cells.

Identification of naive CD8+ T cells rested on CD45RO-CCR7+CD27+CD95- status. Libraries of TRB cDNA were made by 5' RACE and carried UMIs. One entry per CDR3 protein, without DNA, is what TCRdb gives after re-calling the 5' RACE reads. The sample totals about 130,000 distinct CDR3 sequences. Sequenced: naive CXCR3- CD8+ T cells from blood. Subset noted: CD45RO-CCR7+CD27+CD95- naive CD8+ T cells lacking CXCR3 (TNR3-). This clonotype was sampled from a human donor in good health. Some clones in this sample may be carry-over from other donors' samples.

CDR3 loop: CASSWTSGNSYEQYF. The chain joins TRBV19 to TRBJ2-7; TCRdb's D gene call, TRBD2, goes unchecked for lack of DNA. Germline CDR1 reads LNHDA; CDR2 reads SQIVND (reference sequence). This CDR3 is 15 amino acids long.